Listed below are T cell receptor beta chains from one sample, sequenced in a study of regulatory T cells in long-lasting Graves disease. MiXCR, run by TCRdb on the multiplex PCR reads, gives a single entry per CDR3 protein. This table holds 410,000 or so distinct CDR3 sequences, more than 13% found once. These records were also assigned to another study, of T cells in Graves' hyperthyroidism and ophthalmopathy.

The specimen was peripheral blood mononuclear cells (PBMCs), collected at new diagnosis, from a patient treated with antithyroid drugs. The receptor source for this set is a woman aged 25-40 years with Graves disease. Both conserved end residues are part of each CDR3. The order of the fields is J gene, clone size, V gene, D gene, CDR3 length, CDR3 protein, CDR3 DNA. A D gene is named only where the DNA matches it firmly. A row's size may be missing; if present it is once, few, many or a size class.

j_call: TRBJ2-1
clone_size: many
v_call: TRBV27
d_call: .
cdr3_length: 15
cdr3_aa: CASSPQGGGSNEQFF
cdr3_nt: TGTGCCAGCAGCCCCCAGGGAGGGGGGTCGAATGAGCAGTTCTTC

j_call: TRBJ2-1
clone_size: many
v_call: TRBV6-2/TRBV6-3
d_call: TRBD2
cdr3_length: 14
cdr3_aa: CASSLGGRFNEQFF
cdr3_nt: TGTGCCAGCAGTTTAGGCGGGAGGTTTAATGAGCAGTTCTTC

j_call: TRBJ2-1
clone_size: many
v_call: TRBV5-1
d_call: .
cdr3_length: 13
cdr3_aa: CASSFPSVNEQFF
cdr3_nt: TGCGCCAGCAGCTTCCCTAGCGTCAATGAGCAGTTCTTC

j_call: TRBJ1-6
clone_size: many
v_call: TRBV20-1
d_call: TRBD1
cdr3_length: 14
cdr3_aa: CSARVGTGGLPLHF
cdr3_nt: TGCAGTGCTAGAGTCGGGACAGGAGGCCTTCCCCTCCACTTT

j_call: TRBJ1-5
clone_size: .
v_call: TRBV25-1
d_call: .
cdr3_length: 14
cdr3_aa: CASSEEVGNQPEHF
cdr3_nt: TGTGCCAGCAGTGAAGAGGTGGGCAATCAGCCCGAGCATTTT

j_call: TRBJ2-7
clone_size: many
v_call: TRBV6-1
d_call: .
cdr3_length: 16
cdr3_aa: CASSPMTRGSSYEQYF
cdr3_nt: TGTGCCAGCAGTCCAATGACGAGGGGAAGCTCCTACGAGCAGTACTTC

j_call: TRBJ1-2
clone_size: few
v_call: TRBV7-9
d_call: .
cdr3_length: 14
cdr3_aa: CASSLDRPLDGYTF
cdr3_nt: TGTGCCAGCAGCTTAGACAGGCCCTTGGATGGCTACACCTTC

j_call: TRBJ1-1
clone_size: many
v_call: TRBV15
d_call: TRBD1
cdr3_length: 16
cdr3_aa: CATSRDQGAGNTEAFF
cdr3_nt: TGTGCCACCAGCAGAGATCAGGGGGCCGGGAACACTGAAGCTTTCTTT

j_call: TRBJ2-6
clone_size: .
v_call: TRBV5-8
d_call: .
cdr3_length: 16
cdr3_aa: CASNFGQSSGANVLTF
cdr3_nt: TGTGCCAGCAACTTTGGGCAATCCTCTGGGGCCAACGTCCTGACTTTC

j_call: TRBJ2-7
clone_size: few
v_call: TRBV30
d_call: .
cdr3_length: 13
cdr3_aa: CAWSRTGTEEQYF
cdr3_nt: TGTGCCTGGAGTCGTACGGGCACCGAAGAGCAGTACTTC

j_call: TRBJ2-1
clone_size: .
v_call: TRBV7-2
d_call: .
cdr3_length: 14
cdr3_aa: CASSSRRATGEQFF
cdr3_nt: TGTGCCAGCAGCTCCCGAAGGGCTACGGGTGAGCAGTTCTTC

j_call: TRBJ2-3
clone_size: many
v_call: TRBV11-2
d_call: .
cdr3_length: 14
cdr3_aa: CASSPGTSGDTQYF
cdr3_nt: TGTGCCAGCAGCCCTGGGACATCAGGAGATACGCAGTATTTT

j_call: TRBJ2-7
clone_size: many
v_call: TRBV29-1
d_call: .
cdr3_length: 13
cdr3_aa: CSAALAVSYEQYF
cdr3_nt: TGCAGCGCCGCACTCGCGGTTTCCTACGAGCAGTACTTC

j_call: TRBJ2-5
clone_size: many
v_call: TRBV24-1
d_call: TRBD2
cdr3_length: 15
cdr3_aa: CATSVGLAGEETQYF
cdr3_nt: TGTGCCACCAGTGTAGGACTAGCGGGAGAAGAGACCCAGTACTTC

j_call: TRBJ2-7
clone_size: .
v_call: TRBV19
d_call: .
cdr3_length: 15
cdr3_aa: CASSTTTMGSYEQYF
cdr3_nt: TGTGCCAGTAGTACGACGACGATGGGGTCCTACGAGCAGTACTTC

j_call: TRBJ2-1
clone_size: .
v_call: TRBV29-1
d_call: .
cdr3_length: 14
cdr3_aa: CSVKPPGVLGEQFF
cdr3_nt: TGCAGCGTCAAACCCCCGGGTGTTCTTGGTGAGCAGTTCTTC

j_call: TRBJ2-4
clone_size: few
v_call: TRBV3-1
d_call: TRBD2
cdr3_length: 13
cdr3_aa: CASRSGSPVRWYF
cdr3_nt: TGTGCCAGCAGGAGCGGGAGTCCCGTGCGTTGGTACTTC

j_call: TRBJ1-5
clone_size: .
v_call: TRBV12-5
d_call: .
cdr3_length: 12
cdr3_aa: CASGLGEGPQHF
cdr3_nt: TGTGCTAGTGGTTTGGGGGAAGGGCCCCAGCATTTT

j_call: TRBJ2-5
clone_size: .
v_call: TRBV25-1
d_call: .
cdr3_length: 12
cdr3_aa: CASSEVLETQYF
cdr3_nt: TGTGCCAGCAGTGAAGTTTTAGAGACCCAGTACTTC

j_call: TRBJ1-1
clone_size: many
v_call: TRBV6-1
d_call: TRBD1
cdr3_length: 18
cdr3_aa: CASSEAQGGVLGGTEAFF
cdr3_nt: TGTGCCAGCAGTGAAGCGCAGGGGGGCGTCTTGGGCGGTACTGAAGCTTTCTTT

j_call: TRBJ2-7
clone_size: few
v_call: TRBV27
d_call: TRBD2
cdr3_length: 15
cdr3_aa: CASSSLAGAGGEQYF
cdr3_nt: TGTGCCAGCAGTTCATTAGCGGGAGCCGGGGGGGAGCAGTACTTC

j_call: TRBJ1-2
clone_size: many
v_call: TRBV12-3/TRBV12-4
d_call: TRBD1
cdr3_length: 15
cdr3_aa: CASSLGGTAKYGYTF
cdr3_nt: TGTGCCAGCAGTCTGGGAGGGACAGCGAAATATGGCTACACCTTC

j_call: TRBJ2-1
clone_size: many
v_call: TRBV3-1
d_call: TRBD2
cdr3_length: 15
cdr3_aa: CASSPRALADNEQFF
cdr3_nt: TGTGCCAGCAGCCCGAGAGCACTAGCGGACAATGAGCAGTTCTTC

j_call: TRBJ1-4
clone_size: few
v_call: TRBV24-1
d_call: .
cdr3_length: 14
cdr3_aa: CATSAWGTDEKLFF
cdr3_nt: TGTGCCACCAGCGCCTGGGGGACGGATGAAAAACTGTTTTTT

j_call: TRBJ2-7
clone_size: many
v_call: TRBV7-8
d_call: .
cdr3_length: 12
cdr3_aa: CASSSTAYEQYF
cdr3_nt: TGTGCCAGCAGCTCGACCGCCTACGAGCAGTACTTC

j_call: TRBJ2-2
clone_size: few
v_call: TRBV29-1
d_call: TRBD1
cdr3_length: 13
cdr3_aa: CSAGTGSSGELFF
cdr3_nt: TGCAGCGCCGGGACAGGGTCCTCCGGGGAGCTGTTTTTT

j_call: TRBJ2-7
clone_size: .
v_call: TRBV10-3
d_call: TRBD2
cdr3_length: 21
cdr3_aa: CAIRRGLAGQGLSGLGYEQYF
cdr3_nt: TGTGCCATCAGGCGGGGACTAGCGGGACAAGGGCTATCTGGATTGGGCTACGAGCAGTACTTC

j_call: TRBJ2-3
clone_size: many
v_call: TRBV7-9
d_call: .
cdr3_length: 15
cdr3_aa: CASSPYRKPGDTQYF
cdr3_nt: TGTGCCAGCAGCCCCTATCGAAAGCCAGGGGATACGCAGTATTTT

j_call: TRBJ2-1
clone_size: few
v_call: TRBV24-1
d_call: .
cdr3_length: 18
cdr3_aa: CATSDLSVGAKPGNEQFF
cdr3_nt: TGTGCCACCAGTGATTTGTCGGTTGGGGCCAAACCGGGGAATGAGCAGTTCTTC

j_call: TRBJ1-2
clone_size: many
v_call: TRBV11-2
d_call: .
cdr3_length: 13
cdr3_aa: CASSLEGVYGYTF
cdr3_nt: TGTGCCAGCAGCTTAGAAGGAGTCTATGGCTACACCTTC

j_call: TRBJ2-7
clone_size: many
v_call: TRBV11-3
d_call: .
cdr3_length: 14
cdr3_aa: CASSLTGRKTEQYF
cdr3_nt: TGTGCCAGCAGCTTAACAGGGAGGAAAACCGAGCAGTACTTC

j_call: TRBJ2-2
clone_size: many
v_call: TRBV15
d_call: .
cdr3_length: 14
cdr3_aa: CATSRDAVTGELFF
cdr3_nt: TGTGCCACCAGCAGGGACGCTGTGACCGGGGAGCTGTTTTTT

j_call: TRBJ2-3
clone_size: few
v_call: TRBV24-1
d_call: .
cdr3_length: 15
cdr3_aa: CATSEGILSTDTQYF
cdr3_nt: TGTGCCACCAGTGAAGGCATACTTAGCACAGATACGCAGTATTTT

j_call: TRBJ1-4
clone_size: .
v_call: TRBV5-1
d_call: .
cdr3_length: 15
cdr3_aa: CASSVDGRSDEKLFF
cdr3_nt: TGCGCCAGCAGCGTGGACGGTCGCTCTGATGAAAAACTGTTTTTT

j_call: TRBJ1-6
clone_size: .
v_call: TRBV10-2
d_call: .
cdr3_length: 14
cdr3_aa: CASSPDNINSPLHF
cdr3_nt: TGCGCCAGCAGTCCGGACAATATTAATTCACCCCTCCACTTT

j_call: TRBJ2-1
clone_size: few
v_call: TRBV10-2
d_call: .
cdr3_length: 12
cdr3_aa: CASSESMVEQFF
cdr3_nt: TGCGCCAGCAGTGAGTCGATGGTTGAGCAGTTCTTC

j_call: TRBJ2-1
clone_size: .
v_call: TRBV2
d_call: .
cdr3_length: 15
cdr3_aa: CASSETGVPGTEQFF
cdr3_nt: TGTGCCAGCAGTGAAACTGGGGTACCCGGCACTGAGCAGTTCTTC

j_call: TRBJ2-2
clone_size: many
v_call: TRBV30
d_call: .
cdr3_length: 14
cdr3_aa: CAWSVVKGVGELFF
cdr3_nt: TGTGCCTGGAGCGTGGTCAAGGGGGTCGGGGAGCTGTTTTTT

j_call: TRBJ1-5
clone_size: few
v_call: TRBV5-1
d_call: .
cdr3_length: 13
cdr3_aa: CASSLGQAQPQHF
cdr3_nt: TGCGCCAGCAGCTTGGGCCAGGCTCAGCCCCAGCATTTT

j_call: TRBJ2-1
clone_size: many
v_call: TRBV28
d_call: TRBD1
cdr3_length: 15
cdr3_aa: CASIRGQGYVNEQFF
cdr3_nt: TGTGCCAGCATCCGGGGACAGGGTTACGTCAATGAGCAGTTCTTC

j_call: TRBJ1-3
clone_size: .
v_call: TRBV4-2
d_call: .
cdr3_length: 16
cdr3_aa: CASSQVSLLSGNTIYF
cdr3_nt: TGTGCCAGCAGCCAAGTCTCCCTGCTCTCTGGAAACACCATATATTTT

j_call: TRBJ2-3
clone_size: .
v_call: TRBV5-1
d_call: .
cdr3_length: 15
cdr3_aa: CASSLVGRSTDTQYF
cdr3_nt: TGCGCCAGCAGCTTGGTAGGGAGGAGTACAGATACGCAGTATTTT

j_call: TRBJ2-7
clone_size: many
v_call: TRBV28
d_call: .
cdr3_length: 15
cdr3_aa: CASSPVLTPTYEQYF
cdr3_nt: TGTGCCAGCAGTCCCGTATTGACTCCTACCTACGAGCAGTACTTC

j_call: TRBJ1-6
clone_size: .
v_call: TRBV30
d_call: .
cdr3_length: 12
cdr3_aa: CAIGHGNSPLHF
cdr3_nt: TGTGCCATAGGACATGGCAATTCACCCCTCCACTTT

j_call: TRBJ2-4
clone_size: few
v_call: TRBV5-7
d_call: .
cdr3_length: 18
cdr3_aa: CASSLNSFRRLAKNIQYF
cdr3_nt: TGTGCCAGCAGCTTGAATAGCTTCCGAAGACTAGCCAAAAACATTCAGTACTTC

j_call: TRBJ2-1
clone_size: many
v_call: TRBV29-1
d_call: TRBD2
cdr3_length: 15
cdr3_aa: CSVAPSGSGNNEQFF
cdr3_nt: TGCAGCGTAGCACCTAGCGGGAGTGGCAACAATGAGCAGTTCTTC

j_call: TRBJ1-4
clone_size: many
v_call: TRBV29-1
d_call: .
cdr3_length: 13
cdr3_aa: CSVLPSLGEKLFF
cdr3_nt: TGCAGCGTTCTCCCCAGCCTCGGGGAAAAACTGTTTTTT

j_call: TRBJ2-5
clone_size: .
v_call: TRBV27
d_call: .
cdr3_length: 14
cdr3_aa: CASSRSGPKETQYF
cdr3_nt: TGTGCCAGCTCCAGGAGCGGGCCGAAAGAGACCCAGTACTTC

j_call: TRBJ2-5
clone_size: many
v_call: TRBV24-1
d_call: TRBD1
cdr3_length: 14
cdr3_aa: CATSDYGQGETQYF
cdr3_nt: TGTGCCACCAGTGATTACGGACAGGGGGAGACCCAGTACTTC

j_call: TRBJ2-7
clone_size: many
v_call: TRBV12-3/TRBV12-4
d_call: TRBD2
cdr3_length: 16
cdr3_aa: CASSSPLVAGNYEQYF
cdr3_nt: TGTGCCAGCAGTTCTCCTTTGGTAGCGGGAAACTACGAGCAGTACTTC

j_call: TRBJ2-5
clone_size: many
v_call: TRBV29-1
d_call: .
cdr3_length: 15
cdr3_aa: CSVAPVGASAETQYF
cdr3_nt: TGCAGCGTCGCCCCGGTAGGGGCGTCGGCGGAGACCCAGTACTTC

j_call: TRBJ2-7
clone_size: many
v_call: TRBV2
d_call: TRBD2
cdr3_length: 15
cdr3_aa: CASSPTAGGPNEQYF
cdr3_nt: TGTGCCAGCAGTCCGACAGCGGGAGGGCCTAACGAGCAGTACTTC

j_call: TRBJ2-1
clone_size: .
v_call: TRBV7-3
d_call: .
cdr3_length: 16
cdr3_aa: CASSSAAALGDNEQFF
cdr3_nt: TGTGCCAGCAGCTCAGCAGCGGCTTTGGGGGACAATGAGCAGTTCTTC

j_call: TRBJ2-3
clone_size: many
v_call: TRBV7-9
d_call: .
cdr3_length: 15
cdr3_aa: CASSFRAGSTDTQYF
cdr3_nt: TGTGCCAGCAGCTTTCGGGCAGGGAGCACAGATACGCAGTATTTT

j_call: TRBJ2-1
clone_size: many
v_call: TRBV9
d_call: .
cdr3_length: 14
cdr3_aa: CASSASGTHNEQFF
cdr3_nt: TGTGCCAGCAGCGCCTCCGGGACTCACAATGAGCAGTTCTTC

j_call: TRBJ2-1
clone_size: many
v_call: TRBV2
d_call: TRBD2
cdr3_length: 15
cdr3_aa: CASKERESSYNEQFF
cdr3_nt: TGTGCCAGCAAGGAGCGGGAGAGCTCCTACAATGAGCAGTTCTTC

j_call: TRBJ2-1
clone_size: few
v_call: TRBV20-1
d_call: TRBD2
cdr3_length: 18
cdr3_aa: CSARRRTSGRFPYNEQFF
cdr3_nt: TGCAGTGCTAGACGCCGGACTAGCGGGAGGTTCCCCTACAATGAGCAGTTCTTC